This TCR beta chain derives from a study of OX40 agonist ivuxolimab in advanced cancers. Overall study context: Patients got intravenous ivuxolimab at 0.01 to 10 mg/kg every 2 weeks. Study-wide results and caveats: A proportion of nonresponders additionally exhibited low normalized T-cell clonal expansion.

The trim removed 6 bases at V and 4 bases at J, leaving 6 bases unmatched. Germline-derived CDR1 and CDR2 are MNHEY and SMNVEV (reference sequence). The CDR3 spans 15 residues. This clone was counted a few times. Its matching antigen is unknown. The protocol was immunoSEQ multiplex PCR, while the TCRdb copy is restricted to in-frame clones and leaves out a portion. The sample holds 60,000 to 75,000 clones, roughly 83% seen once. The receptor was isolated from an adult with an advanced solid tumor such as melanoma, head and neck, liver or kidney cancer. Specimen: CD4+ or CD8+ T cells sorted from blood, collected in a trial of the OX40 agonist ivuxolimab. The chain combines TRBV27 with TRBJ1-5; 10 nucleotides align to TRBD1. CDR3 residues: CASRPGTGANQPQHF. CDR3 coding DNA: TGTGCCAGCAGACCCGGGACAGGGGCTAATCAGCCCCAGCATTTT.